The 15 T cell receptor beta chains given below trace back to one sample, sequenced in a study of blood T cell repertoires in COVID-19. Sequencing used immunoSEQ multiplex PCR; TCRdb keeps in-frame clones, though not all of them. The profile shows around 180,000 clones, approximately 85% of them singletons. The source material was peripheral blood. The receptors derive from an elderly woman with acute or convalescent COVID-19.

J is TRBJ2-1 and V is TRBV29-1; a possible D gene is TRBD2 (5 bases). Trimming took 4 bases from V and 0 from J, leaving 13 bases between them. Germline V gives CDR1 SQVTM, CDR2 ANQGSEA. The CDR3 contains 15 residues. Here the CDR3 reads CSVAGRKVSYNEQFF. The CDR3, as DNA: TGCAGCGTTGCGGGAAGGAAGGTCTCCTACAATGAGCAGTTCTTC.

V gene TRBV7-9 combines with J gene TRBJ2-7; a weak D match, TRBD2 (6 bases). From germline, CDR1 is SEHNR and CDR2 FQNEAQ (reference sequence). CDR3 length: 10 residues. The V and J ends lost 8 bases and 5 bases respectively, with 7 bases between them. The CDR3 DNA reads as TGTGCCAGCTGCGGGGACGAGCAGTACTTC. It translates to CASCGDEQYF.

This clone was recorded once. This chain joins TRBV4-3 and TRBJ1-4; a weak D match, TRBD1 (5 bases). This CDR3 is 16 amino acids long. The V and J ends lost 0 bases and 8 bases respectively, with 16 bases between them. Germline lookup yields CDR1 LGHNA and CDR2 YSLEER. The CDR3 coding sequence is TGCGCCAGCAGCCAAGATTATGCGGCCCGGGGGGAAAAACTGTTTTTT. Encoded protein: CASSQDYAARGEKLFF.

The CDR3 DNA is TGTGCCAGTAGTACGACTAGCGGGGGGGCGGGTACGCAGTATTTT. Its translation is CASSTTSGGAGTQYF. V is TRBV19 and J is TRBJ2-3; 14 bases map to TRBD2. Trimming removed 4 bases from V and 8 bases from J; junction bases left unmatched: 5. Germline CDR1 and CDR2: LNHDA and SQIVND (reference sequence). This CDR3 has 15 residues.

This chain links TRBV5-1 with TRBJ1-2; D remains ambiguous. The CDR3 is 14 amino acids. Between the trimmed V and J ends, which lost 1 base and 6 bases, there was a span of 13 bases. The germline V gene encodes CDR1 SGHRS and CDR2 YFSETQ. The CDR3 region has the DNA TGCGCCAGCAGCTTGATCGACCTGAGGGATGGCTACACCTTC. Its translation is CASSLIDLRDGYTF.

CDR3 in DNA: TGTGCCAGCAGCTACCCTTCGGCAGGGGGGGGAAACACCATATATTTT. Its translation: CASSYPSAGGGNTIYF. This sequence joins TRBV11-2 and TRBJ1-3; 7 positions match TRBD1. CDR3 length: 16 residues. J gave up 4 bases and V 4 bases, and 10 bases lay outside the gene matches. Per germline, CDR1 SGHAT and CDR2 FQNNGV.

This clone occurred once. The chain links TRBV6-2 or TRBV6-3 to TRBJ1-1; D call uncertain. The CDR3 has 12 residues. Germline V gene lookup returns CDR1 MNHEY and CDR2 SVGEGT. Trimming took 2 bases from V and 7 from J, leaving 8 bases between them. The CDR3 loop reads CASSYEGREAFF. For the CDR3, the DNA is TGTGCCAGCAGTTACGAGGGCCGTGAAGCTTTCTTT.

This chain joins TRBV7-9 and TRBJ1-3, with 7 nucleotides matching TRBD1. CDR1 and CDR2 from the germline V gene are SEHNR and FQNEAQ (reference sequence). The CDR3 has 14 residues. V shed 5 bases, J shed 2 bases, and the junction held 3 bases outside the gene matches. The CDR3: CASSGTGAGNTIYF. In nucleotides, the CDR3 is TGTGCCAGCAGCGGAACAGGGGCTGGAAACACCATATATTTT. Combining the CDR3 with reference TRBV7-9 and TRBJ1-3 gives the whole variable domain DTGVSQNPRHKITKRGQNVTFRCDPISEHNRLYWYRQTLGQGPEFLTYFQNEAQLEKSRLLSDRFSAERPKGSFSTLEIQRTEQGDSAMYLCASSGTGAGNTIYFGEGSWLTVV.

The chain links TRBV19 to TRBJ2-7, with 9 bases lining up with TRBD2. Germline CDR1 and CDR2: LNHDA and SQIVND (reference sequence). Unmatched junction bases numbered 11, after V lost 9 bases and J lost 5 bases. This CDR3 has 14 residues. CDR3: CARYWGLAGNEQYF. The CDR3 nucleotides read TGTGCCAGATACTGGGGGCTAGCGGGGAACGAGCAGTACTTC.

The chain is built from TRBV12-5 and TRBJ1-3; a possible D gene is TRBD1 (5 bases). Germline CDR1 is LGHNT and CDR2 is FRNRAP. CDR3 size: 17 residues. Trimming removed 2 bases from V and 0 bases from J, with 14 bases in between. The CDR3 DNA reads TGTGCTAGTGGTTTGCCGCAACGGACATACTCTGGAAACACCATATATTTT. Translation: CASGLPQRTYSGNTIYF.

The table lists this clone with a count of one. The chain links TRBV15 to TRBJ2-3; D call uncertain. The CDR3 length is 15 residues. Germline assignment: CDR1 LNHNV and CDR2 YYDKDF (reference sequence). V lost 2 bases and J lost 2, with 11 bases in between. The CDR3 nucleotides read TGTGCCACCAGCAGATCCCCTCTCCCCACAGATACGCAGTATTTT. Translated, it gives CATSRSPLPTDTQYF.

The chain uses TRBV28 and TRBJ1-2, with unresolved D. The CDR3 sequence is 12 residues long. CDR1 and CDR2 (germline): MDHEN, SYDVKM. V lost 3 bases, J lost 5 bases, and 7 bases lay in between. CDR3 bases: TGTGCCAGCAGTTTCGGTCGATATGGCTACACCTTC. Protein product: CASSFGRYGYTF.

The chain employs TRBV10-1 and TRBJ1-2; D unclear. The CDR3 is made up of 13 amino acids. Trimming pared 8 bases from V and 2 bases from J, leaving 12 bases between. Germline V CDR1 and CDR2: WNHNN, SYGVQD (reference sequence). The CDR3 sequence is CASAAGRNYGYTF. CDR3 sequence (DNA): TGCGCCAGCGCGGCGGGCAGAAACTATGGCTACACCTTC.

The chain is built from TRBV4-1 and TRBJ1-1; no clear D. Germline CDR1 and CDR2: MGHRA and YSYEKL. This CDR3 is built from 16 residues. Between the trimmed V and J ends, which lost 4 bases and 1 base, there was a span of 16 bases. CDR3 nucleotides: TGCGCCAGCAGCCCCCCCCGACAAAACCCGAACACTGAAGCTTTCTTT. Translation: CASSPPRQNPNTEAFF.

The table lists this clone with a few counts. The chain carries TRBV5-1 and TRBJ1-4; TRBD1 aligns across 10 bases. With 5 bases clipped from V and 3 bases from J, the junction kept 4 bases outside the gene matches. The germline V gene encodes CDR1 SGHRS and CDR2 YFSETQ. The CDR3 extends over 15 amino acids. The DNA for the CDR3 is TGCGCCAGCAGGGTTGGGACAGGGGCTAATGAAAAACTGTTTTTT. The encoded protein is CASRVGTGANEKLFF.